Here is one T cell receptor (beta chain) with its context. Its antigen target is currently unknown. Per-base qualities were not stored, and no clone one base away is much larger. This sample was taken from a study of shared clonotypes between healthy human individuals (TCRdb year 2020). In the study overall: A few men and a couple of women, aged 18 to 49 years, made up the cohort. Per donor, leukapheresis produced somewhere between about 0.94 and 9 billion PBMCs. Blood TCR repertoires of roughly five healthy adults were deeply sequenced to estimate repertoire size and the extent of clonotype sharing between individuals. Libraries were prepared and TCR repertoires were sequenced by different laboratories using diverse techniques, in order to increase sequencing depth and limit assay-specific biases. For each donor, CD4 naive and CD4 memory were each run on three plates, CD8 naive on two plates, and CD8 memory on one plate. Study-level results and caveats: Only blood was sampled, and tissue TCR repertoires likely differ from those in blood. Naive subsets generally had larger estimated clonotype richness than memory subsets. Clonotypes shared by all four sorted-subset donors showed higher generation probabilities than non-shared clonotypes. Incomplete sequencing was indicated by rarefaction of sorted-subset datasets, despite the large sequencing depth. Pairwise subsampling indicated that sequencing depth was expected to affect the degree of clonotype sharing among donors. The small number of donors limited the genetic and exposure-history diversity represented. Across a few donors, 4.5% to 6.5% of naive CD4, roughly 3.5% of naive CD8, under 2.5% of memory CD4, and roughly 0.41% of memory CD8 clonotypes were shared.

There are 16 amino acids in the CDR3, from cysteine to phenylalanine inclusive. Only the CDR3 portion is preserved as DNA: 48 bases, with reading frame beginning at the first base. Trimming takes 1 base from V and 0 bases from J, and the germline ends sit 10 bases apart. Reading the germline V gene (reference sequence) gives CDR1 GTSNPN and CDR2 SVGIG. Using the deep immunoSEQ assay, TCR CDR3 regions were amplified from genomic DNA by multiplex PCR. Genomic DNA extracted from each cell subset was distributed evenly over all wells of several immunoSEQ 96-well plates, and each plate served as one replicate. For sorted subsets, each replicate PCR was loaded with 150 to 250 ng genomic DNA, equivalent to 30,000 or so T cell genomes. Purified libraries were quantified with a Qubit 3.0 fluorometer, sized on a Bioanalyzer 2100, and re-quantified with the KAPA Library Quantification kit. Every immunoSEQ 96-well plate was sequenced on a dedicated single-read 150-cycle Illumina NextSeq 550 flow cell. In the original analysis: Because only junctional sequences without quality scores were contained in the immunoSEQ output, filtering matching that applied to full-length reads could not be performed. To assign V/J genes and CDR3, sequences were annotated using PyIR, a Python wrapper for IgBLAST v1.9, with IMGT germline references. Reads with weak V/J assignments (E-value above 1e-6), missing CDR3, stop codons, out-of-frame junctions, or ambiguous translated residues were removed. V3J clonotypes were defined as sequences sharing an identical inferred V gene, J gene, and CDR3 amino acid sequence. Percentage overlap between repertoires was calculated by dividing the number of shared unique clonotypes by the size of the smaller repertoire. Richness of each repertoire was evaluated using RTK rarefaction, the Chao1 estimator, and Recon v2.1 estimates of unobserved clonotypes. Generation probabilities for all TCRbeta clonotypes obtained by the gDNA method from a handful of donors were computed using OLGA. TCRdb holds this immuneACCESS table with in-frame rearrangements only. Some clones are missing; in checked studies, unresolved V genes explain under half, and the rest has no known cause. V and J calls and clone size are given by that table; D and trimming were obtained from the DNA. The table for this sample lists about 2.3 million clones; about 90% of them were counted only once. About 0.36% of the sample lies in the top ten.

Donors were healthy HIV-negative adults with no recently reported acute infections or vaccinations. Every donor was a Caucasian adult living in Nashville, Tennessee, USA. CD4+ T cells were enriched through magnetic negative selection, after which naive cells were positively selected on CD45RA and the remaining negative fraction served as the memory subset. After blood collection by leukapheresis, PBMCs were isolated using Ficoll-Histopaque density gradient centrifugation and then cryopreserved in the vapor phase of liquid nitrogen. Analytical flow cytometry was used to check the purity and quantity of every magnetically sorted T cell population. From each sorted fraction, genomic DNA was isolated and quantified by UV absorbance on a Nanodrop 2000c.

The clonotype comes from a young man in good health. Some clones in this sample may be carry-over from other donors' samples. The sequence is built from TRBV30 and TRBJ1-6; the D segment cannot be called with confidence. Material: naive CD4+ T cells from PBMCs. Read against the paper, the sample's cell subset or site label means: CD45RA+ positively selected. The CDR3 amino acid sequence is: CAWSGARSSYNSPLHF. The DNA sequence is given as TGTGCCTGGAGTGGGGCGAGGAGCTCCTATAATTCACCCCTCCACTTT.